This TCR beta chain is from a study of blood T cell repertoires in COVID-19. This clone rates as medium-sized. As handled by the study authors: Quantification of nucleated cells was approximated via reference gene primer amplification. Generated by immunoSEQ multiplex PCR, the TCRdb table keeps only in-frame clones and is missing some. V, J and clone size were drawn from that table, and D and trimming were deduced from the DNA. This table has 60,000 to 85,000 clones, approximately 80% appearing once. This receptor was identified in a human donor in a cohort sampled during active COVID-19. Sequencing was performed on peripheral blood.

For the CDR3, the DNA is TGTGCCAGCGGCGGGACAGGGCCCTACAATGAGCAGTTCTTC. Encoded protein: CASGGTGPYNEQFF. The rearrangement joins TRBV3-1 (or the pseudogene TRBV3-2) to TRBJ2-1, with 9 positions matching TRBD1. CDR1 is LGHDT, CDR2 YNNKEL, per germline (reference sequence). Losses at the gene ends were 8 bases for V and 2 bases for J; bases not matched to a gene: 4. This CDR3 has 14 amino acids.